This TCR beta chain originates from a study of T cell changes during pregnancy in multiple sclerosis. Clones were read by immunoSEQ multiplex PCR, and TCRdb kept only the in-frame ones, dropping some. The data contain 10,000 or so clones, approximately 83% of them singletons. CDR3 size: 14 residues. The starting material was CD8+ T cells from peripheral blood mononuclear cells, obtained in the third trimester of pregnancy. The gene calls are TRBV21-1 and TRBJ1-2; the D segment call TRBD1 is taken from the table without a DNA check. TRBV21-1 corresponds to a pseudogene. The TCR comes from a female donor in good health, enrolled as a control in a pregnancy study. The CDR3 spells CASSKGARAVGYTF. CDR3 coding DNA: TGTGCCAGCAGCAAAGGGGCCAGGGCCGTGGGCTACACCTTC.